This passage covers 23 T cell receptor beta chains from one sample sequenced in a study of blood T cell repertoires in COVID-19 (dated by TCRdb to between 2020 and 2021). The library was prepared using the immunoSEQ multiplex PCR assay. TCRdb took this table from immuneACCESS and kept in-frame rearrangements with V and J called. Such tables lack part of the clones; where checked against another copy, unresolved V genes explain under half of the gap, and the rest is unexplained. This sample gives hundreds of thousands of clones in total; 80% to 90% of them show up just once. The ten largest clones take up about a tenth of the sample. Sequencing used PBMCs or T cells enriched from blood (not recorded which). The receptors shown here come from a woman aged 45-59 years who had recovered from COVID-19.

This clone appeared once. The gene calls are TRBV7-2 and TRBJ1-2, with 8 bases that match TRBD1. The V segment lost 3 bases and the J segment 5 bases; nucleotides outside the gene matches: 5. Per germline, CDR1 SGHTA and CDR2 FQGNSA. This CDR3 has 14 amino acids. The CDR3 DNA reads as TGTGCCAGCAGCTTCGAAGACAGGGGTTATGGCTACACCTTC. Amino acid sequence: CASSFEDRGYGYTF.

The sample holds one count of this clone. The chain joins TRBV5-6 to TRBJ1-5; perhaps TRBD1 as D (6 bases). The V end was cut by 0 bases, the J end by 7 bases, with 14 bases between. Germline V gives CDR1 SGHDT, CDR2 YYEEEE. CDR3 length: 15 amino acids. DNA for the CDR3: TGTGCCAGCAGCTTGGGAAGGGCTGGGGGCCAGCCCCAGCATTTT. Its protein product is CASSLGRAGGQPQHF.

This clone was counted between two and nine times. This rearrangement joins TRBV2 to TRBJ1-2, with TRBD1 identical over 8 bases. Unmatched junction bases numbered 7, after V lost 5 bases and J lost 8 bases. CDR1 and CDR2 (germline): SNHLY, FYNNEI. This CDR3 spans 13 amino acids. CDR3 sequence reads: CASSSDRGRGYTF. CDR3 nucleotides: TGTGCCAGCAGTTCCGACAGGGGAAGAGGCTACACCTTC.

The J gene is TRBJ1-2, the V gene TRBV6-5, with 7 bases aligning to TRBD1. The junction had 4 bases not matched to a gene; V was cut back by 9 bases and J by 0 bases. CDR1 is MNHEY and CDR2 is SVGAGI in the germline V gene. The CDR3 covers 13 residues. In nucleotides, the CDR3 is TGTGCCAGTCGACAGGGAGCTAACTATGGCTACACCTTC. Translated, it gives CASRQGANYGYTF.

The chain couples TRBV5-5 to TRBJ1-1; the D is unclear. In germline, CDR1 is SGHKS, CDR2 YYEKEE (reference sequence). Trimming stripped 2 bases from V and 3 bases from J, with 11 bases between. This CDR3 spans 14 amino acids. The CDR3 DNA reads TGTGCCAGCAGCTTCGGCTGGCAGGACACTGAAGCTTTCTTT. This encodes CASSFGWQDTEAFF.

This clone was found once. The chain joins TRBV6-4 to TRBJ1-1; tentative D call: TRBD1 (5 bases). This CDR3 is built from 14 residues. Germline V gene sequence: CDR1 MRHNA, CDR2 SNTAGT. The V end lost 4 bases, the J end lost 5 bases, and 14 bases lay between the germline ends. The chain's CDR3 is CASSAAIGGTEAFF. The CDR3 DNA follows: TGTGCCAGCAGTGCCGCAATCGGGGGAACTGAAGCTTTCTTT.

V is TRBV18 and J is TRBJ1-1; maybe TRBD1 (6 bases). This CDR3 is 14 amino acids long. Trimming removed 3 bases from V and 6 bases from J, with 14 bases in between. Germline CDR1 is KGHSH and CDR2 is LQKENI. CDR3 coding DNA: TGTGCCAGCTCACCGAGTGCAAAGGGGGCTGAAGCTTTCTTT. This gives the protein CASSPSAKGAEAFF.

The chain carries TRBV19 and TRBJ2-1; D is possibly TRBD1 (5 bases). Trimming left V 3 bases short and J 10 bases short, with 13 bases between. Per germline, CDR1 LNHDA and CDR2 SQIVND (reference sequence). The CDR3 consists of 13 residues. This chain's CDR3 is CASSIPGPGEQFF. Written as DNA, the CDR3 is TGTGCCAGTAGTATCCCAGGGCCTGGGGAGCAGTTCTTC. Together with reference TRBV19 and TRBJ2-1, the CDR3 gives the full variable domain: DGGITQSPKYLFRKEGQNVTLSCEQNLNHDAMYWYRQDPGQGLRLIYYSQIVNDFQKGDIAEGYSVSREKKESFPLTVTSAQKNPTAFYLCASSIPGPGEQFFGPGTRLTVL.

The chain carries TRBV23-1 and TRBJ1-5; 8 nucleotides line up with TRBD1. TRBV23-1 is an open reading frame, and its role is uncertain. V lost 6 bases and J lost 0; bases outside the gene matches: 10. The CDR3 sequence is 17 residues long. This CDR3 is CASRRQGSLLSNQPQHF. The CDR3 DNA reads TGCGCCAGCAGGCGACAGGGGAGCTTACTTAGCAATCAGCCCCAGCATTTT.

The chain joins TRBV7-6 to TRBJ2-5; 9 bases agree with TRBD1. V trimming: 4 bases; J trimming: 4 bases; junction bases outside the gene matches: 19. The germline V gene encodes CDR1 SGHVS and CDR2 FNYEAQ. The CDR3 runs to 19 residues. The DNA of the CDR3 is TGTGCCAGCAGCTCCATACACTCCTCCGGGACAGGGATTCGAGAGACCCAGTACTTC. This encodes CASSSIHSSGTGIRETQYF.

CDR3 region: CASSTGTAYLPSNQPQHF. The DNA of the CDR3 is TGTGCCAGCAGTACTGGGACAGCATACCTTCCGAGCAATCAGCCCCAGCATTTT. This chain uses TRBV6-4 with TRBJ1-5, with 7 bases identical to TRBD1. CDR1 and CDR2 (germline): MRHNA, SNTAGT. The CDR3 covers 18 residues. The V segment lost 5 bases and the J segment 1 base; nucleotides outside the gene matches: 14.

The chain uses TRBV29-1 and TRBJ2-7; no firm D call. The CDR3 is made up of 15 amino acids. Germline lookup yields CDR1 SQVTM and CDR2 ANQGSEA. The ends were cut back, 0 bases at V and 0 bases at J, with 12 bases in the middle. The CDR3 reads CSVEEAGFSSYEQYF. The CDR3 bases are TGCAGCGTTGAAGAGGCAGGCTTTAGCTCCTACGAGCAGTACTTC.

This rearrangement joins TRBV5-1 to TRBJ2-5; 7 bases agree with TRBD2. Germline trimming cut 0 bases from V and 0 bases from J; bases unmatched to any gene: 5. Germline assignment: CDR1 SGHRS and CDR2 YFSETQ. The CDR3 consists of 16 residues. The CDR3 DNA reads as TGCGCCAGCAGCTTGGTCGGGCGGGGGAACCAAGAGACCCAGTACTTC. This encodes CASSLVGRGNQETQYF.

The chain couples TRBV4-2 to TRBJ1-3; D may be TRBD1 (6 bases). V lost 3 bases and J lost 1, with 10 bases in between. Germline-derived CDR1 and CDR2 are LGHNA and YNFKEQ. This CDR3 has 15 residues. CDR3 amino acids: CASSQDSPSGNTIYF. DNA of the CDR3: TGTGCCAGCAGCCAGGACAGCCCTTCTGGAAACACCATATATTTT.

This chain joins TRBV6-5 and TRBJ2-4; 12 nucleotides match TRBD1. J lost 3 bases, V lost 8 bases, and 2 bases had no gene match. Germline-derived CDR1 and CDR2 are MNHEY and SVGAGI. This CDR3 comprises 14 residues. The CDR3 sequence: CASGDRGHKNIQYF. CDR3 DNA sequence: TGTGCCAGCGGGGACAGGGGGCACAAAAACATTCAGTACTTC.

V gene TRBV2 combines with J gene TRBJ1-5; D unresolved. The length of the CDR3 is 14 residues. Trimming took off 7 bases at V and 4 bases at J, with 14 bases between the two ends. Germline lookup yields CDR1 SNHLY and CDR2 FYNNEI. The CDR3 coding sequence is TGTGCCAGCACCCCGGCGAACAGTAATCAGCCCCAGCATTTT. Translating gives CASTPANSNQPQHF.

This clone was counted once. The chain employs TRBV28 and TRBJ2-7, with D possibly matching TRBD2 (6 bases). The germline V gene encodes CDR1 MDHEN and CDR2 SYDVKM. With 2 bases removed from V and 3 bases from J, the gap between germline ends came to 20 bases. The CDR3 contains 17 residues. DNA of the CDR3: TGTGCCAGCAGTTTAGGGGGGACGAGCCCGCATCTCTACGAGCAGTACTTC. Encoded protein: CASSLGGTSPHLYEQYF.

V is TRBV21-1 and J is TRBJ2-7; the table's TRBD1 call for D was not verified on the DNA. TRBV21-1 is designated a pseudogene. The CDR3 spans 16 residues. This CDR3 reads CASSKGPQTPGYEQYF. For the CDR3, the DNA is TGTGCCAGCAGCAAAGGGCCCCAAACCCCAGGGTACGAGCAGTACTTC.

CDR3 protein: CASSLGGLEQYF. CDR3 sequence (DNA): TGTGCCAGCAGCTTAGGGGGCCTCGAGCAGTACTTC. The chain combines TRBV7-2 with TRBJ2-7; maybe TRBD1 (5 bases). V lost 1 base and J lost 6, with 7 bases in between. This CDR3 contains 12 residues. CDR1 is SGHTA and CDR2 is FQGNSA in the germline V gene.

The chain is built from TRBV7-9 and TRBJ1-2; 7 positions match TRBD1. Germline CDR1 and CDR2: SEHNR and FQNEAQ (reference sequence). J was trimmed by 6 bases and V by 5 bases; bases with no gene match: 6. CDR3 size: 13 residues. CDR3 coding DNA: TGTGCCAGCAGCCGCTTCCAGGGGGATGGCTACACCTTC. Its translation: CASSRFQGDGYTF.

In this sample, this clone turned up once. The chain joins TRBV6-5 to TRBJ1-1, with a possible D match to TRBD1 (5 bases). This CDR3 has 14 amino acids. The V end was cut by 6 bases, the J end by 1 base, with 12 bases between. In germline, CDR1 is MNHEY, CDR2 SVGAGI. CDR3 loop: CASSAWGGNTEAFF. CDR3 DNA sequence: TGTGCCAGCAGCGCTTGGGGGGGGAACACTGAAGCTTTCTTT.

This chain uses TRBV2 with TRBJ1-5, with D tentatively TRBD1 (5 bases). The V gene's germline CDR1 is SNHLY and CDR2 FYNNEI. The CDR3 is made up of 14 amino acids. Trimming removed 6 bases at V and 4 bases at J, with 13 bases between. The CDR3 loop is CASSRGRPNQPQHF. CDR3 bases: TGTGCCAGCAGCCGGGGGAGGCCTAATCAGCCCCAGCATTTT.

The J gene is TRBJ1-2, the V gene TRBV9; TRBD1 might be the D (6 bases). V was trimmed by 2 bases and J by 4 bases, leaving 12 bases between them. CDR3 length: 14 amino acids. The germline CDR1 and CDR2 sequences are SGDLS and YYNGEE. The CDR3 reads CASSVGQETYGYTF. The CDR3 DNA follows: TGTGCCAGCAGCGTGGGACAAGAGACCTATGGCTACACCTTC.